Below, 13 T cell receptor beta chains from the same sample are listed, as sequenced in a study of kidney transplant recipient with SARS-CoV-2 infection. MiXCR was run by TCRdb on the reads, yielding one entry per CDR3 protein. Of some 220,000 distinct CDR3 sequences in the sample, more than 25% were seen once. The specimen was a blood sample, collected at baseline and on approximately day 120 from a kidney transplant recipient. Source of these receptors: a male patient between 25 and 39 years old who had COVID-19 and was a kidney transplant recipient. Some T cells may have originated in the graft donor.

This clonotype was observed many times. V gene TRBV19 combines with J gene TRBJ1-5; a weak D match, TRBD1 (5 bases). This CDR3 is built from 14 residues. Germline-derived CDR1 and CDR2 are LNHDA and SQIVND (reference sequence). V was trimmed by 3 bases and J by 2 bases, leaving 8 bases between them. The CDR3 region is CASSIPQGNQPQHF. The CDR3 DNA is TGTGCCAGTAGTATCCCACAGGGCAATCAGCCCCAGCATTTT. The full variable domain, its missing parts supplied by reference TRBV19 and TRBJ1-5, is DGGITQSPKYLFRKEGQNVTLSCEQNLNHDAMYWYRQDPGQGLRLIYYSQIVNDFQKGDIAEGYSVSREKKESFPLTVTSAQKNPTAFYLCASSIPQGNQPQHFGDGTRLSIL.

Many counts were recorded for this clonotype. This chain joins TRBV19 and TRBJ1-5, with D uncertain. Germline CDR1 and CDR2: LNHDA and SQIVND (reference sequence). The V gene lost 3 bases and the J gene lost 9 bases, with 12 bases spanning the gap. The CDR3 is 13 amino acids. CDR3 amino acids: CASSMQELRPQHF. The CDR3 DNA reads as TGTGCCAGTAGTATGCAGGAATTACGGCCCCAGCATTTT.

Turning to this clonotype: A much larger clone is a single base away; this may be a read error. The gene calls are TRBV5-1 and TRBJ2-7; TRBD2 aligns across 7 bases. Per the germline V gene, CDR1 is SGHRS and CDR2 is YFSETQ. The length of the CDR3 is 13 residues. CDR3 nucleotide sequence: TGCGCCGGCAGCTGGGGGGACTACTACGAGCAGTACTTC. Protein product: CAGSWGDYYEQYF.

In its sample, this clonotype was seen many times. The chain uses TRBV5-6 and TRBJ1-2; unclear D gene. CDR3 length: 16 amino acids. The germline CDR1 and CDR2 sequences are SGHDT and YYEEEE. With 5 bases removed from V and 4 bases from J, the gap between germline ends came to 21 bases. In DNA form, the CDR3 reads TGTGCCAGCAGTGTTGTCAATAGTCGAAAGACCTATGGCTACACCTTC. Its translation is CASSVVNSRKTYGYTF.

Of note for this clonotype: A much larger clone is a single base away; this may be a read error. The CDR3 does not close with the conserved phenylalanine or tryptophan, likely indicating a read error. J is TRBJ1-2 and V is TRBV10-1; D ambiguous. The V end lost 5 bases, the J end lost 4 bases, and 23 bases lay between the germline ends. This CDR3 contains 17 residues. CDR1 is WNHNN, CDR2 SYGVQD, per germline (reference sequence). The CDR3 sequence is CASSFCRRSRKTYGYTL. The CDR3 nucleotides read TGCGCCAGCAGTTTCTGCCGAAGATCGCGAAAGACCTATGGCTACACCCTC.

This clonotype has at least ten counts. This chain joins TRBV19 and TRBJ1-2; no reliable D call. The CDR3 spans 16 residues. CDR1 LNHDA and CDR2 SQIVND come from the germline V gene (reference sequence). V dropped 0 bases and J dropped 4 bases, with 15 bases sitting between them. DNA for the CDR3: TGTGCCAGTAGTATAGAGTTCCACACCGCGCTCTATGGCTACACCTTC. It yields the protein CASSIEFHTALYGYTF.

This clonotype was counted many times. The chain couples TRBV14 to TRBJ1-1; D remains unclear. The CDR3 extends over 15 amino acids. V dropped 1 base and J dropped 2 bases, with 11 bases sitting between them. Per germline, CDR1 SGHDN and CDR2 FVKESK. The CDR3 reads CASSQAKGSNTEAFF. DNA for the CDR3: TGTGCCAGCAGCCAAGCCAAGGGAAGTAACACTGAAGCTTTCTTT.

This chain connects TRBV21-1 to TRBJ2-1. TRBV21-1 is reported as a pseudogene. This CDR3 region has 14 residues. The CDR3 nucleotides read TGTGCCAGCAGCAAAACAGACTCCTACAATGAGCAGTTCTTC. This gives the protein CASSKTDSYNEQFF.

V usage is TRBV3-1 and J usage is TRBJ2-3; D is unclear. TRBJ1-5 matches the DNA end more closely, so the J call is doubtful. Germline V CDR1 and CDR2: LGHDT, YNNKEL (reference sequence). This CDR3 spans 17 amino acids. CDR3: CASSGVSPIVMQDTQHF. CDR3 DNA sequence: TGTGCCAGCAGCGGGGTCTCTCCCATTGTCATGCAAGATACGCAGCATTTT.

Comment on this clonotype: Given a much more abundant clone one base away, this may be a read error. The chain is built from TRBV9 and TRBJ2-7, with D unclear. This CDR3 has 12 residues. Germline V lookup: CDR1 SGDLS, CDR2 YYNGEE. This CDR3 is CTSSHLWNEQYF. The CDR3 nucleotides are TGTACCAGCAGCCATCTCTGGAACGAGCAGTACTTC.

About this clonotype itself: Just one base apart from a much larger clone, this may be a read error. The CDR3 is CGADRGENGYTF. CDR3 nucleotides: TGCGGCGCTGACAGGGGAGAGAATGGCTACACCTTC. V usage is TRBV29-1 and J usage is TRBJ1-2; 8 bases line up with TRBD1. Per the germline V gene, CDR1 is SQVTM and CDR2 is ANQGSEA. The length of the CDR3 is 12 residues.

There are many counts of this clonotype. The rearrangement uses TRBV5-1 and TRBJ2-7; TRBD1 might be the D (6 bases). V was cut by 1 base and J by 2 bases, with 7 bases left in between. The length of the CDR3 is 13 residues. Germline CDR1 and CDR2: SGHRS and YFSETQ. The CDR3 DNA reads TGCGCCAGCAGCTTGAAGGGGGCCTACGAGCAGTACTTC. This codes for CASSLKGAYEQYF.

About this clonotype itself: This may come from a read error, since a much larger clone is one base off. The CDR3 is CASSQMGAGHEQSF. In nucleotides, the CDR3 is TGTGCCAGCAGCCAGATGGGGGCTGGCCATGAGCAGTCCTTC. This chain joins TRBV4-2 and TRBJ2-1, with TRBD1 as a possible D gene (6 bases). This CDR3 is built from 14 residues. Looked up from germline, CDR1 is LGHNA and CDR2 is YNFKEQ.